Listed below are T cell receptor beta chains from one sample, sequenced in a study of vaccination and CD4 T cells after COVID-19. These receptors' antigens are unknown. TCRdb re-called the PCR reads through MiXCR, storing one row per CDR3 protein. The sample holds some 16,000 distinct CDR3 sequences, approximately 54% seen once. What was sequenced was CD4+ T cells from blood, cultured in vitro. The receptors were gathered from a human donor who had recovered from COVID-19. CDR3s include the opening cysteine and the closing phenylalanine or tryptophan. A D gene is named only where the DNA matches it firmly. Clone sizes are given selectively: once, few, many, or a class where the clone is expanded.

j_call | d_call | clone_size | v_call | cdr3_aa | cdr3_nt
TRBJ1-2 | NA | NA | TRBV11-2 | CASSLRDNHGYTF | TGTGCCAGCAGCCTAAGGGATAACCATGGCTACACCTTC
TRBJ2-6 | NA | NA | TRBV15 | CATRDGTTPGANVLTF | TGTGCCACCAGGGATGGGACCACCCCTGGGGCCAACGTCCTGACTTTC
TRBJ2-1 | NA | NA | TRBV7-8 | CASSFYADNEQFF | TGTGCCAGCAGCTTTTACGCAGACAATGAGCAGTTCTTC
TRBJ2-1 | TRBD2 | NA | TRBV11-2 | CASSPGLAGGSRSYNEQFF | TGTGCCAGCAGCCCGGGGCTAGCGGGAGGCTCTCGCTCCTACAATGAGCAGTTCTTC
TRBJ1-2 | TRBD1 | NA | TRBV27 | CASSLSSGQGADGYTF | TGTGCCAGCAGTTTATCGTCGGGACAGGGGGCTGATGGCTACACCTTC
TRBJ1-5 | NA | NA | TRBV20-1 | CSARELGYLSNQPQHF | TGCAGTGCTAGGGAATTGGGGTATCTTAGCAATCAGCCCCAGCATTTT
TRBJ2-3 | TRBD2 | few | TRBV7-3 | CASSLMGLAGLTDTQYF | TGTGCCAGCAGCTTAATGGGGCTAGCGGGATTGACAGATACGCAGTATTTT
TRBJ1-1 | TRBD1 | once | TRBV7-8 | CASSLVGRGLTEAFF | TGTGCCAGCAGCTTAGTTGGCAGGGGGCTCACTGAAGCTTTCTTT
TRBJ1-1 | NA | once | TRBV6-1 | CASARHPARNTEAFF | TGTGCCAGCGCTCGACATCCAGCTCGGAACACTGAAGCTTTCTTT
TRBJ1-5 | NA | NA | TRBV19 | CASSIGTLRGQPQHF | TGTGCCAGTAGTATAGGAACCCTACGGGGTCAGCCCCAGCATTTT
TRBJ1-6 | TRBD1 | once | TRBV7-7 | CASSLTTGGYSPLHF | TGTGCTAGCAGCTTAACCACAGGGGGATATTCACCCCTCCACTTT
TRBJ1-4 | NA | few | TRBV20-1 | CSPKGVDSRTNEKLFF | TGCAGTCCAAAGGGGGTCGACAGCCGAACTAATGAAAAACTGTTTTTT
TRBJ1-5 | NA | few | TRBV6-1 | CASRGLGPAVQPQHF | TGTGCCAGCAGGGGACTCGGACCAGCAGTGCAGCCCCAGCATTTT
TRBJ2-3 | NA | NA | TRBV7-9 | CASSLGLDRSTDTQYF | TGTGCCAGCAGCTTAGGGCTAGATCGCTCCACAGATACGCAGTATTTT
TRBJ2-3 | NA | NA | TRBV7-3 | CASSGRSGDTQYF | TGTGCCAGCAGCGGCCGCTCCGGAGATACGCAGTATTTT
TRBJ2-1 | TRBD2 | NA | TRBV7-6 | CASRPISGPNNEQFF | TGTGCCAGCAGACCGATTAGCGGGCCGAACAATGAGCAGTTCTTC
TRBJ1-2 | NA | NA | TRBV2 | CASNYERAGSF | TGTGCCAGCAACTACGAGCGGGCAGGCTCCTTC
TRBJ1-1 | TRBD1 | NA | TRBV7-8 | CASSEPPTGGKEAFF | TGTGCCAGCAGCGAGCCACCGACAGGGGGGAAAGAAGCTTTCTTT
TRBJ1-1 | NA | NA | TRBV28 | CASSSPHSGDTEAFF | TGTGCCAGCAGTTCCCCTCACAGCGGGGACACTGAAGCTTTCTTT
TRBJ2-4 | NA | NA | TRBV6-1 | CASRGAAIGGNIQYF | TGTGCCAGCAGAGGAGCGGCGATTGGCGGAAACATTCAGTACTTC
TRBJ2-3 | NA | NA | TRBV20-1 | CSASLTRDTQYF | TGCAGTGCTAGTCTTACAAGGGATACGCAGTATTTT
TRBJ1-5 | TRBD1 | NA | TRBV12-3/TRBV12-4 | CASSFDPIVTGFQPQHF | TGTGCCAGCAGTTTCGATCCGATTGTGACAGGGTTTCAGCCCCAGCATTTT
TRBJ1-2 | TRBD1 | few | TRBV20-1 | CSARDDRVQDWGYGYTF | TGCAGTGCTAGAGATGACAGGGTGCAGGATTGGGGCTATGGCTACACCTTC
TRBJ1-6 | NA | NA | TRBV2 | CASAGARRGISPLHF | TGTGCCAGCGCGGGGGCGCGCAGGGGAATTTCACCCCTCCACTTT
TRBJ1-1 | NA | NA | TRBV7-2 | CASSSQISSTEAFF | TGTGCCAGCAGCTCACAGATTTCGAGCACTGAAGCTTTCTTT
TRBJ2-7 | NA | NA | TRBV7-8 | CASSRDFEQYF | TGTGCCAGCAGCCGGGACTTCGAGCAGTACTTC
TRBJ1-4 | NA | NA | TRBV11-3 | CASSLDPEKLFF | TGTGCCAGCAGCTTAGATCCGGAAAAACTGTTTTTT
TRBJ2-3 | NA | NA | TRBV7-3 | CASSKDHFGTQYF | TGTGCCAGCAGCAAGGACCACTTCGGGACGCAGTATTTT